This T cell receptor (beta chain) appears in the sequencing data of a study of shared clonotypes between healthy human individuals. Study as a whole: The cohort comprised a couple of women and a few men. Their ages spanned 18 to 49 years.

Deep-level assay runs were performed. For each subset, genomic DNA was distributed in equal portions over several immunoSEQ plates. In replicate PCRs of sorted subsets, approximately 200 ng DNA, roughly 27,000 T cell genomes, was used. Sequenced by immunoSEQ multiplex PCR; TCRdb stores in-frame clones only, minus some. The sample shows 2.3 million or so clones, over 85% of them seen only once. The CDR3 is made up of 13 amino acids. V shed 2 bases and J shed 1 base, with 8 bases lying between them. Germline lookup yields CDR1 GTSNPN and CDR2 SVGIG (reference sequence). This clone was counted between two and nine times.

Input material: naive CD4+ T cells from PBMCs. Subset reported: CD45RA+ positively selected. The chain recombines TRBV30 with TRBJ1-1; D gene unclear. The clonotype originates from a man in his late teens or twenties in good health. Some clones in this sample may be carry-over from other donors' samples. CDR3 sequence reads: CAWSIGKNTEAFF. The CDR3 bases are TGTGCCTGGAGTATTGGTAAGAACACTGAAGCTTTCTTT.